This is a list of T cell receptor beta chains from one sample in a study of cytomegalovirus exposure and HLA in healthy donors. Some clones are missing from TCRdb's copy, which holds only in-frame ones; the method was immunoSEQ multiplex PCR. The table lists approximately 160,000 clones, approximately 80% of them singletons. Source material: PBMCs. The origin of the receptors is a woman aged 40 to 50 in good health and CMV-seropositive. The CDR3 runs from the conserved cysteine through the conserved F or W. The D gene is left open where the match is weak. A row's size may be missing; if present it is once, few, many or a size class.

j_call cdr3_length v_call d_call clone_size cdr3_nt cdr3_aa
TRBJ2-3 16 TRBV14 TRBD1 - TGTGCCAGCAGCCAAGTTGCCAGGGGGAGAAGGGATACGCAGTATTTT CASSQVARGRRDTQYF
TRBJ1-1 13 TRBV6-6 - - TGTGCCAGCAGTTACCTAAGTAGCACTGAAGCTTTCTTT CASSYLSSTEAFF
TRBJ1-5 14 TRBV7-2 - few TGTGCCAGCAGCTTAGGGGGAGGCAATCAGCCCCAGCATTTT CASSLGGGNQPQHF
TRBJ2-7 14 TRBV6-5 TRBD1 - TGTGCCAGCAGTCGGACCGGACAGGGCTACGAGCAGTACTTC CASSRTGQGYEQYF
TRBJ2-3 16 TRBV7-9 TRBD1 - TGTGCCAGCAGCGAAGGGACAGGCGCTAGCACAGATACGCAGTATTTT CASSEGTGASTDTQYF
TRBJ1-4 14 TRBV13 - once TGTGCCAGCAGCTTAGTGGGGGGAACTGAAAAACTGTTTTTT CASSLVGGTEKLFF
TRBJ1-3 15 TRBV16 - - TGTGCCAGCAGCCCTCCGGGGGGAGCTGGAAACACCATATATTTT CASSPPGGAGNTIYF
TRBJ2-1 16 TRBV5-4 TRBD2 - TGTGCCAGCAGCACCGGGACTAGTATCACGACGGGTGAGCAGTTCTTC CASSTGTSITTGEQFF
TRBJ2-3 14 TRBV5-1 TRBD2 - TGCGCCAGCAGCTTGGGGACTAGCGGAGATACGCAGTATTTT CASSLGTSGDTQYF
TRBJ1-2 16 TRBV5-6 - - TGTGCCAGCAGCCTTCCCCAGGGGTCTTCTAACTATGGCTACACCTTC CASSLPQGSSNYGYTF
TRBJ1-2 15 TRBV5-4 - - TGTGCCAGCAGCCCGAGGGGGGGAGCGGGCTATGGCTACACCTTC CASSPRGGAGYGYTF
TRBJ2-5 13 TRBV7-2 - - TGTGCCAGCAGCACTGACAGGCAAGAGACCCAGCACTTC CASSTDRQETQHF
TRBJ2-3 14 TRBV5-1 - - TGCGCCAGCAGCCCGGAGACTTTCACAGATACGCAGTATTTT CASSPETFTDTQYF
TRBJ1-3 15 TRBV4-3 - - TGCGCCAGCAGCCAAAGTGCCGGGGATGGAAACACCATATATTTT CASSQSAGDGNTIYF
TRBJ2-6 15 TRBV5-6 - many TGTGCCAGCAGTCTAGGGGGTGCTGGGGCCAACGTCCTGACTTTC CASSLGGAGANVLTF
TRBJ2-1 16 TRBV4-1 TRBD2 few TGCGCCAGCAGCCAACCTAGGACTAGCGGGAATTTTGAGCAGTTCTTC CASSQPRTSGNFEQFF
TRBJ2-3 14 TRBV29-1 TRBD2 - TGCAGCCTAATTCTAGCGGGAGCTGCAGATACGCAGTATTTT CSLILAGAADTQYF
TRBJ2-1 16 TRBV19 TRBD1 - TGTGCCAGTAGTAAACCGCAGGGGGTGGGTTACAATGAGCAGTTCTTC CASSKPQGVGYNEQFF
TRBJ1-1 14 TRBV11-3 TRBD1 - TGTGCCAGCAGACGGACGGACAGGGGTACTGAAGCTTTCTTT CASRRTDRGTEAFF
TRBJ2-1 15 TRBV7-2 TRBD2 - TGTGCCAGCAGCTTGACTAGCGGGAAGTACAATGAGCAGTTCTTC CASSLTSGKYNEQFF
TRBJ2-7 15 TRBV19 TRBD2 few TGTGCCAGTAGTATCGCGGGGGTAATGTTGTACGAGCAGTACTTC CASSIAGVMLYEQYF
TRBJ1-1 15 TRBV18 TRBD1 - TGTGCCAGCTCCCGAGTAGGGGACAGTCGGACTGAAGCTTTCTTT CASSRVGDSRTEAFF
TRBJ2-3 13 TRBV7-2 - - TGTGCCAGCACCGGGGGGCCAGGGGATACGCAGTATTTT CASTGGPGDTQYF
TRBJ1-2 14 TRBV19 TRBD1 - TGTGCCAGTAGACTCCCAGGGGGATACTATGGCTACACCTTC CASRLPGGYYGYTF
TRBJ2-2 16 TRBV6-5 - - TGTGCCAGCAGTTATGTGACAGGACCGAACACCGGGGAGCTGTTTTTT CASSYVTGPNTGELFF
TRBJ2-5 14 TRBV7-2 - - TGTGCCAGCAGCTCAACAGGGTCGGCGGAGACCCAGTACTTC CASSSTGSAETQYF
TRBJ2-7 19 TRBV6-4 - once TGTGCCAGCAGTGACTCTGGGAGGCATCTTTGGCGCACCTCCTACGAGCAGTACTTC CASSDSGRHLWRTSYEQYF
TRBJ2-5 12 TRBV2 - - TGTGCCAGCAGGGGCGTTCCAGGGACCCAGTACTTC CASRGVPGTQYF
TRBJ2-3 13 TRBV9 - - TGTGCCAGCAGCGTACAGGGAACAGATACGCAGTATTTT CASSVQGTDTQYF
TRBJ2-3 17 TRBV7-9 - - TGTGCCAGCAGCGGAGGGGCAGGGATGGGCATCACAGATACGCAGTATTTT CASSGGAGMGITDTQYF
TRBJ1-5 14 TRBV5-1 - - TGCGCCAGCAGCTTGGAGGCGGGAAATCAGCCCCAGCATTTT CASSLEAGNQPQHF
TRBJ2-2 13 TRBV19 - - TGTGCCAGTTCCTTCGGGGGCACCGGGGAGCTGTTTTTT CASSFGGTGELFF
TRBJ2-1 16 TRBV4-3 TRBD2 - TGCGCCAGCAGCCAAGATCGAGCGGGGGGCACCAATGAGCAGTTCTTC CASSQDRAGGTNEQFF
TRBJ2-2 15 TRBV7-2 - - TGTGCCAGCAGCTATGGGGCAGGGAACACCGGGGAGCTGTTTTTT CASSYGAGNTGELFF
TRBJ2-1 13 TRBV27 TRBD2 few TGTGCCAGCAGCCAATTAGCGGGAGCTGAGCAGTTCTTC CASSQLAGAEQFF
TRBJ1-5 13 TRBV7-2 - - TGTGCCAGCAGCTCCCAGGGGTCCCAGCCCCAGCATTTT CASSSQGSQPQHF
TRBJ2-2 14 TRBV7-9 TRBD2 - TGTGCCAGCAGCCTACTAGCGGGGGCCGGGGAGCTGTTTTTT CASSLLAGAGELFF
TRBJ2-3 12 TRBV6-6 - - TGTGCCAGCAGTTCGACAACAGATACGCAGTATTTT CASSSTTDTQYF
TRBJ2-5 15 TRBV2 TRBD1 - TGTGCCAGCAGTGAGAACCCAGGGGGACAAGAGACCCAGTACTTC CASSENPGGQETQYF
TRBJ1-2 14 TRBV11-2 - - TGTGCCAGCAGCTCCAGCGGTAGGAACTATGGCTACACCTTC CASSSSGRNYGYTF
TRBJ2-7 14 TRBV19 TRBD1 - TGTGCCAGTAGTATGAGACAGGGATCCTACGAGCAGTACTTC CASSMRQGSYEQYF
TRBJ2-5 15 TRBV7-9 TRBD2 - TGTGCCAGCAGCTTACGGCGGGAGAGCCAAGAGACCCAGTACTTC CASSLRRESQETQYF
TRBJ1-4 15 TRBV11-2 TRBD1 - TGTGCCAGCAGCCTACCGGGACAGAGTAATGAAAAACTGTTTTTT CASSLPGQSNEKLFF
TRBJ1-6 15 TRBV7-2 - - TGTGCCAGCAGCTTAGGAATGGGGGCGGTTTCACCCCTCCACTTT CASSLGMGAVSPLHF
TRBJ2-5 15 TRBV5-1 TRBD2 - TGCGCCAGCAGCTCTTTAGCGGGAGCTCAAGAGACCCAGTACTTC CASSSLAGAQETQYF
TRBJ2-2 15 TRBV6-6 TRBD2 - TGTGCCAGCAGTTGGAGCGGGAGCACCACCGGGGAGCTGTTTTTT CASSWSGSTTGELFF
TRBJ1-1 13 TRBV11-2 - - TGTGCCAGCAGCTTTCAGATGAACACTGAAGCTTTCTTT CASSFQMNTEAFF
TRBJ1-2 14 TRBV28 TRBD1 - TGTGCCAGCACCCAGACAGGGCCCAACTATGGCTACACCTTC CASTQTGPNYGYTF
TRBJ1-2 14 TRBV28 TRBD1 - TGTGCCAGCAGTTCCCACACAGGGGGCCTGGGCTACACCTTC CASSSHTGGLGYTF
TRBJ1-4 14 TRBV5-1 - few TGCGCCAGCAGCCACGGACAGATTAATGAAAAACTGTTTTTT CASSHGQINEKLFF
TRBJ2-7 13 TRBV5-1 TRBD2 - TGCGCCAGCCGGACTAGCGGGAACTACGAGCAGTACTTC CASRTSGNYEQYF
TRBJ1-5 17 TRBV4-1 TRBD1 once TGCGCCAGCAGCCAAGATTCTAACAGGGGAAGGGGTCAGCCCCAGCATTTT CASSQDSNRGRGQPQHF